This entry lists 10 T cell receptor beta chains sequenced from one sample in a study of blood T cells in healthy people across ages. Sample-barcoded 5' priming and a J-beta primer mix drove a second PCR of 7 to 11 cycles. TCRdb fed the 5' RACE reads into MiXCR, producing one record per CDR3 protein. The data hold approximately 1.5 million distinct CDR3 sequences, with about 45% observed a single time. Sequenced input: blood. These receptors were taken from a woman aged 18-29 years in good health.

The V gene is TRBV3-1, the J gene TRBJ2-3; no definite D call. V lost 4 bases and J lost 0, with 14 bases in between. CDR1 is LGHDT, CDR2 YNNKEL, per germline (reference sequence). This CDR3 is built from 16 residues. The CDR3: CASSPLRHASTDTQYF. The DNA for the CDR3 is TGTGCCAGCAGCCCACTCAGACACGCTAGCACAGATACGCAGTATTTT.

The chain links TRBV27 to TRBJ2-7, with 8 bases identical to TRBD2. CDR1 is MNHEY and CDR2 is SMNVEV in the germline V gene (reference sequence). The CDR3 has 14 amino acids. Trimming cost V 5 bases and J 2 bases; bases outside gene matches: 5. Written as DNA, the CDR3 is TGTGCCAGCAGTCCCCGGGAGGGCCCCTACGAGCAGTACTTC. This sequence encodes CASSPREGPYEQYF.

The chain recombines TRBV27 with TRBJ2-3; D gene uncertain. Trimming pared 5 bases from V and 1 base from J, leaving 13 bases between. The CDR3 contains 15 residues. CDR1 MNHEY and CDR2 SMNVEV come from the germline V gene (reference sequence). CDR3 sequence: CASSRVGVGTDTQYF. The CDR3 DNA is TGTGCCAGCAGTAGGGTGGGTGTAGGCACAGATACGCAGTATTTT.

The rearrangement joins TRBV11-3 to TRBJ2-1; D may be TRBD2 (6 bases). CDR1 is SGHNT, CDR2 YENEEA, per germline. V was clipped by 4 bases and J by 9 bases, with 13 bases between them. This CDR3 contains 13 residues. The CDR3 loop reads CASSSRLAPEQFF. CDR3 nucleotides: TGTGCCAGCAGCTCTAGGCTAGCGCCTGAGCAGTTCTTC.

CDR3 in DNA: TGTGCCAGCAGCCGATATGGGGGCTCCTACAATGAGCAGTTCTTC. Amino acids: CASSRYGGSYNEQFF. The chain joins TRBV14 to TRBJ2-1, with D perhaps TRBD1 or TRBD2 (5 bases each). This CDR3 comprises 15 residues. The germline V and J ends were trimmed by 4 bases and 0 bases, with 10 bases remaining between them. Germline V CDR1 and CDR2: SGHDN, FVKESK.

CDR3 protein: CASSSFGYNEQFF. The CDR3 nucleotides are TGTGCCAGCAGCTCTTTCGGCTACAATGAGCAGTTCTTC. The V call is TRBV7-2, the J call TRBJ2-1; no firm D call. The V end was cut by 4 bases, the J end by 3 bases, with 7 bases between. The germline gives CDR1 SGHTA, CDR2 FQGNSA. The CDR3 is 13 amino acids.

This clonotype was observed a handful of times. This rearrangement joins TRBV20-1 to TRBJ2-7, with 14 bases fitting TRBD2. The assigned J gene may be wrong: the sequence end matches TRBJ2-5 better. Germline values: CDR1 DFQATT, CDR2 SNEGSKA (reference sequence). The CDR3 is 17 amino acids. CDR3 DNA sequence: TGCAGTGCTAGAGATAAGACTAGCGGGAGGGCCGGAGAGACCCAGTACTTC. This codes for CSARDKTSGRAGETQYF.

Here the CDR3 reads CATSRGDRGPVETQYF. In DNA, the CDR3 is TGTGCCACCAGCAGAGGGGACAGGGGACCGGTAGAGACCCAGTACTTC. The V gene is TRBV15, the J gene TRBJ2-5; the match to TRBD1 covers 10 bases. The germline V gene has CDR1 LNHNV and CDR2 YYDKDF (reference sequence). This CDR3 region has 16 residues. Losses at the gene ends were 1 base for V and 4 bases for J; bases not matched to a gene: 6.

The chain carries TRBV7-2 and TRBJ2-4, with D perhaps matching TRBD1 or TRBD2 (5 bases each). The germline CDR1 and CDR2 sequences are SGHTA and FQGNSA. Trimming took 2 bases from V and 6 from J, leaving 14 bases between them. The CDR3 is made up of 15 amino acids. The CDR3 nucleotides are TGTGCCAGCAGCTTATTTGCCGGGGCTGGAAACATTCAGTACTTC. This codes for CASSLFAGAGNIQYF.

This chain connects TRBV7-2 to TRBJ2-7, with unresolved D. This CDR3 region has 13 residues. V lost 2 bases, J lost 5 bases, and 10 bases lay in between. CDR1 SGHTA and CDR2 FQGNSA come from the germline V gene. This CDR3 reads CASSLRLVHEQYF. DNA for the CDR3: TGTGCCAGCAGCTTAAGGCTAGTGCACGAGCAGTACTTC.